The present T cell receptor (beta chain) was sequenced within a study of T cells after yellow fever vaccination. Study findings and constraints: Contaminating bulk clonotypes could be abundant in FACS-sorted repertoires. The appearance of a small share of clonotypes in both CD4 and CD8 compartments was observed.

Template switching with 5'RACE generated the TCR cDNA and added a universal primer site and UMIs. One entry per CDR3 protein, called by TCRdb with MiXCR from the 5' RACE reads. The sample contains 65,000 to 90,000 distinct CDR3 sequences, 10% to 15% of which appear only once. There are 12 residues in the CDR3. Germline CDR1 is SQVTM and CDR2 is ANQGSEA. V was cut by 0 bases and J by 0 bases, with 3 bases left in between. This clonotype was detected only a few times. V and J are TRBV29-1 and TRBJ2-7, with D uncertain. Sequencing was performed on CD8+ T cells not binding an NS4B(214-222) dextramer, sorted from PBMCs, taken 21 days after the first yellow fever vaccination. The source of this sequence is a young man who received the YFV17D yellow fever vaccine. The chain's CDR3 is CSVEDSSYEQYF. The CDR3 DNA reads as TGCAGCGTTGAAGACAGCTCCTACGAGCAGTACTTC.